The rows below give T cell receptor beta chains drawn from one sample of a study of OX40 agonist ivuxolimab in advanced cancers. TCRdb's table, derived via immunoSEQ multiplex PCR, lists solely in-frame clones and lacks some. The sample gives more than 60,000 clones, less than 90% of which show up once; 3.4% is in the top ten. Sequenced here: CD4+ or CD8+ T cells sorted from blood, sampled in a trial of the OX40 agonist ivuxolimab. The source is an adult with an advanced solid tumor such as melanoma, head and neck, liver or kidney cancer. Both conserved end residues are part of each CDR3. D genes are given only for firm matches. A row's size may be missing; if present it is once, few, many or a size class.

J gene | D gene | CDR3 length | V gene | clone size | CDR3 DNA | CDR3 protein
TRBJ2-2 | TRBD2 | 16 | TRBV19 | - | TGTGCCAGTAGTATAAGGCTAGCGGGGGGATCCGGGGAGCTGTTTTTT | CASSIRLAGGSGELFF
TRBJ1-2 | - | 14 | TRBV28 | - | TGTGCCAGCAGTTGGGCCAACTCCTTATATGGCTACACCTTC | CASSWANSLYGYTF
TRBJ1-4 | - | 15 | TRBV28 | - | TGTGCCAGCAGCGCCGGGGCAGGACCTAATGAAAAACTGTTTTTT | CASSAGAGPNEKLFF
TRBJ1-2 | TRBD1 | 14 | TRBV6-9 | few | TGTGCCATCAGGGGGGGACAGGGGTCGGGTGGCTACACCTTC | CAIRGGQGSGGYTF
TRBJ2-7 | - | 13 | TRBV5-1 | few | TGCGCCAGCAGCTTTTCAGCCTCGGACGAGCAGTACTTC | CASSFSASDEQYF
TRBJ1-3 | - | 15 | TRBV19 | few | TGTGCCAGTAGTATAGGGTCGGAGGCTGGAAACACCATATATTTT | CASSIGSEAGNTIYF
TRBJ1-1 | - | 14 | TRBV28 | - | TGTGCCAGCAGTTCATTCGATATGAACACTGAAGCTTTCTTT | CASSSFDMNTEAFF
TRBJ1-5 | - | 14 | TRBV30 | - | TGTGCCTGGAGTGTACTCGGCGGTAATCAGCCCCAGCATTTT | CAWSVLGGNQPQHF
TRBJ2-1 | - | 14 | TRBV28 | - | TGTGCCAGCACCCTGCCCCAGGGGTCTGGTGAGCAGTTCTTC | CASTLPQGSGEQFF
TRBJ1-4 | - | 14 | TRBV5-1 | - | TGCGCCAGCAGCACAGGGATTACGGGTGAAAAACTGTTTTTT | CASSTGITGEKLFF
TRBJ2-5 | TRBD1 | 13 | TRBV9 | - | TGTGCCCGCGGACAGGGTTGGCAAGAGACCCAGTACTTC | CARGQGWQETQYF
TRBJ2-2 | - | 14 | TRBV4-3 | once | TGCGCCAGCAGCCGTACAGGGAACACCGGGGAGCTGTTTTTT | CASSRTGNTGELFF
TRBJ2-4 | - | 17 | TRBV6-1 | - | TGTGCCAGCAGTGAAACGTCTAGTGGGCTAGCCAAAAACATTCAGTACTTC | CASSETSSGLAKNIQYF
TRBJ1-2 | TRBD1 | 14 | TRBV7-2 | - | TGTGCCAGCAGCCAAGGGTGGACAGGGGATGGCTACACCTTC | CASSQGWTGDGYTF
TRBJ2-1 | - | 15 | TRBV19 | - | TGTGCCAGTAGTATGAGCCAGCTTGGCAACAATGAGCAGTTCTTC | CASSMSQLGNNEQFF
TRBJ2-2 | - | 15 | TRBV4-3 | - | TGCGCCAGCAGCATGGGGCTAGCGTCTACCGGGGAGCTGTTTTTT | CASSMGLASTGELFF
TRBJ2-1 | - | 13 | TRBV7-9 | - | TGTGCCAGCAGCTTAGAGGATCTCAATGAGCAGTTCTTC | CASSLEDLNEQFF
TRBJ2-3 | TRBD2 | 14 | TRBV2 | - | TGTGCCAGCCCGCCTAGCGGGGGGCGAGATACGCAGTATTTT | CASPPSGGRDTQYF
TRBJ2-7 | - | 13 | TRBV7-3 | - | TGTGCCAGCACCCCCGGGACCCCCAACGAGCAGTACTTC | CASTPGTPNEQYF
TRBJ1-2 | - | 13 | TRBV6-1 | - | TGTGCCAGTAGGCCGGGGAGGCTCTATGGCTACACCTTC | CASRPGRLYGYTF
TRBJ2-7 | - | 14 | TRBV19 | - | TGTGCCAGTAGTATTGGACGGAACTTCTACGAGCAGTACTTC | CASSIGRNFYEQYF
TRBJ2-7 | TRBD2 | 13 | TRBV6-6 | - | TGTGCCAGCACCAAGGGAGGGTCCTACGAGCAGTACTTC | CASTKGGSYEQYF
TRBJ2-7 | - | 12 | TRBV9 | - | TGTGCCAGCAGCGTATTGGGGGGCGAGCAGTACTTC | CASSVLGGEQYF
TRBJ2-2 | - | 13 | TRBV2 | - | TGTGCCAGCAGTCCCAGGACAGAGCGGGAGCTGTTTTTT | CASSPRTERELFF
TRBJ1-5 | TRBD1 | 13 | TRBV10-3 | - | TGTGCCATCAGCTTGACAGGGAATCAGCCCCAGCATTTT | CAISLTGNQPQHF
TRBJ1-4 | - | 16 | TRBV9 | - | TGTGCCAGCAGCGCAGATCCCGGACGGAATAATGAAAAACTGTTTTTT | CASSADPGRNNEKLFF
TRBJ2-2 | - | 15 | TRBV7-3 | - | TGTGCCAGCAGCCCACAAACAGGGAGACCCGGGGAGCTGTTTTTT | CASSPQTGRPGELFF